This T cell receptor (beta chain) is from a study of OX40 agonist ivuxolimab in advanced cancers. Study findings and constraints: Patients who responded partially at 0.1-3.0 mg/kg showed clonal expansion ranking among the lowest. There were, on average, more expanded clones in CD8+ T cells than in CD4+.

Profiled with immunoSEQ multiplex PCR; TCRdb holds only in-frame clones, not every one. The repertoire consists of 20,000 to 30,000 clones, with around 85% occurring once and the leading ten covering more than 13%. In regard to this clone: Its antigen is still unknown.

Patients with autoimmune history or systemic immunosuppression were excluded. Germline V gene lookup returns CDR1 LNHDA and CDR2 SQIVND (reference sequence). This CDR3 is 19 amino acids long. The V end lost 3 bases, the J end lost 2 bases, and 23 bases lay between the germline ends. The material sequenced was CD4+ or CD8+ T cells sorted from blood, taken in a trial of the OX40 agonist ivuxolimab. The clonotype originates from an adult with an advanced solid tumor such as melanoma, head and neck, liver or kidney cancer. V and J are TRBV19 and TRBJ2-1; D perhaps matches TRBD1 (6 bases). The CDR3 nucleotides read TGTGCCAGTAGTATTGGTCGACAGGATTATGGTTACCCCTACAATGAGCAGTTCTTC. Protein sequence: CASSIGRQDYGYPYNEQFF. Supplemented by reference TRBV19 and TRBJ2-1, the full variable domain reads DGGITQSPKYLFRKEGQNVTLSCEQNLNHDAMYWYRQDPGQGLRLIYYSQIVNDFQKGDIAEGYSVSREKKESFPLTVTSAQKNPTAFYLCASSIGRQDYGYPYNEQFFGPGTRLTVL.